Below, 24 T cell receptor beta chains from the same sample are listed, as sequenced in a study of cytomegalovirus exposure and HLA in healthy donors. Amplification used 60 Vbeta primers and 13 Jbeta primers. Here immunoSEQ multiplex PCR was the method, and the copy in TCRdb shows in-frame clones only, minus some. The table for this sample gives more than 85,000 clones. The sample consisted of PBMCs. Receptor source: a girl aged 5-17 years in good health and CMV-seropositive.

This chain uses TRBV6-1 with TRBJ1-2; the match to TRBD1 covers 8 bases. Germline V CDR1 and CDR2: MNHNS, SASEGT. J was trimmed by 8 bases and V by 6 bases; bases with no gene match: 11. CDR3 length: 14 residues. The CDR3, as DNA: TGTGCCAGCAGCCAGACAGGGGAGACGTACGGCTACACCTTC. This sequence encodes CASSQTGETYGYTF.

The chain joins TRBV6-1 to TRBJ1-5; maybe TRBD1 (6 bases). The V gene's germline CDR1 is MNHNS and CDR2 SASEGT. The CDR3 is 15 residues long. V lost 5 bases, J lost 6 bases, and 17 bases lay in between. Written as DNA, the CDR3 is TGTGCCAGCAGTCAGGAAACAGGGTTTGCTCAGCCCCAGCATTTT. This encodes CASSQETGFAQPQHF.

This chain uses TRBV6-1 with TRBJ1-4; D might be TRBD1 (6 bases). Germline V gives CDR1 MNHNS, CDR2 SASEGT. The CDR3 has 12 residues. V lost 6 bases to trimming and J lost 13 bases, with 15 bases between them. CDR3: CASRETGSILFF. Written as DNA, the CDR3 is TGTGCCAGCAGAGAAACAGGGTCTATACTGTTTTTT.

This rearrangement joins TRBV7-2 to TRBJ1-2, with no clear D. CDR3 length equals 14 residues. Germline V gene lookup returns CDR1 SGHTA and CDR2 FQGNSA. Deletions cut 3 bases from V and 1 base from J, with 9 bases between. CDR3 bases: TGTGCCAGCAGCTTGAGCAGGCTTAACTATGGCTACACCTTC. It codes for CASSLSRLNYGYTF.

Here the CDR3 DNA reads TGTGCCAGCAGCGCCGGGACAGAGTGGTTTAGGACTGAAGCTTTCTTT. It encodes CASSAGTEWFRTEAFF. The V and J genes are TRBV9 and TRBJ1-1; TRBD1 aligns across 7 bases. Germline-derived CDR1 and CDR2 are SGDLS and YYNGEE. The V segment lost 3 bases and the J segment 5 bases; nucleotides outside the gene matches: 13. This CDR3 spans 16 amino acids.

The chain uses TRBV15 and TRBJ2-7, with 8 positions matching TRBD2. CDR1 is LNHNV, CDR2 YYDKDF, per germline (reference sequence). This CDR3 has 15 amino acids. The junction had 10 bases not matched to a gene; V was cut back by 9 bases and J by 0 bases. For the CDR3, the DNA is TGTGCCACTCCAGAATCGCTAGCGGGCTCCTACGAGCAGTACGTC. This gives the protein CATPESLAGSYEQYV.

This chain links TRBV9 with TRBJ1-3; D remains unclear. CDR3 size: 16 residues. Germline-derived CDR1 and CDR2 are SGDLS and YYNGEE. Trimming took off 0 bases at V and 0 bases at J, with 10 bases between the two ends. As DNA, the CDR3 is TGTGCCAGCAGCGTAGGTAGCGGTCTCTCTGGAAACACCATATATTTT. Its protein is CASSVGSGLSGNTIYF. Together with reference TRBV9 and TRBJ1-3, the CDR3 gives the full variable domain: DSGVTQTPKHLITATGQRVTLRCSPRSGDLSVYWYQQSLDQGLQFLIQYYNGEERAKGNILERFSAQQFPDLHSELNLSSLELGDSALYFCASSVGSGLSGNTIYFGEGSWLTVV.

This chain joins TRBV15 and TRBJ2-7, with 7 positions matching TRBD1. Losses at the gene ends were 0 bases for V and 2 bases for J; bases not matched to a gene: 4. Germline V CDR1 and CDR2: LNHNV, YYDKDF (reference sequence). The CDR3 sequence is 15 residues long. The CDR3 sequence: CATSRDPGTAYEQYF. The CDR3 nucleotides read TGTGCCACCAGCAGAGATCCCGGGACAGCCTACGAGCAGTACTTC.

This rearrangement joins TRBV4-3 to TRBJ1-2; D remains ambiguous. The germline CDR1 and CDR2 sequences are LGHNA and YSLEER. The CDR3 sequence is 18 residues long. With 0 bases removed from V and 5 bases from J, the gap between germline ends came to 22 bases. The CDR3 loop reads CASSQDPTVGAAGYGYTF. CDR3 sequence (DNA): TGCGCCAGCAGCCAAGATCCAACGGTGGGAGCGGCGGGTTATGGCTACACCTTC.

V is TRBV13 and J is TRBJ2-5; D not certain. The CDR3 sequence is 10 residues long. V dropped 5 bases and J dropped 5 bases, with 3 bases sitting between them. Germline CDR1 is PRHDT and CDR2 is FYEKMQ (reference sequence). CDR3 residues: CASSRETQYF. Written as DNA, the CDR3 is TGTGCCAGCAGCCGGGAGACCCAGTACTTC.

The chain is built from TRBV28 and TRBJ1-5; D ambiguous. V shed 7 bases and J shed 6 bases, with 16 bases lying between them. There are 14 residues in the CDR3. CDR1 is MDHEN, CDR2 SYDVKM, per germline. The CDR3 DNA reads as TGTGCCAGCACCGGGTCTGGTCCCAGTCAGCCCCAGCATTTT. Translating gives CASTGSGPSQPQHF.

The chain is built from TRBV7-6 and TRBJ1-2; D is possibly TRBD1 (5 bases). Trimming removed 1 base from V and 3 bases from J, with 12 bases in between. CDR3 length: 15 residues. Germline V gene data show CDR1 as SGHVS and CDR2 as FNYEAQ. The CDR3 is CASSLVFGGDYGYTF. The CDR3 DNA follows: TGTGCCAGCAGCTTAGTTTTCGGGGGGGACTATGGCTACACCTTC. The entire variable domain, with the rest obtained from reference TRBV7-6 and TRBJ1-2, is as follows: GAGVSQSPRYKVTKRGQDVALRCDPISGHVSLYWYRQALGQGPEFLTYFNYEAQQDKSGLPNDRFSAERPEGSISTLTIQRTEQRDSAMYRCASSLVFGGDYGYTFGSGTRLTVV.

The genes are TRBV4-1 and TRBJ2-7, with 12 bases identical to TRBD2. Trimming cost V 3 bases and J 9 bases; bases outside gene matches: 6. CDR1 and CDR2 (germline): MGHRA, YSYEKL. The CDR3 is 14 amino acids. The CDR3 DNA is TGCGCCAGCAGCCAGATACTAGCGGGGGGATTGCAGTACGTC. It translates to CASSQILAGGLQYV.

The chain uses TRBV2 and TRBJ1-5; D is ambiguous. The CDR3 covers 13 residues. Trimming stripped 7 bases from V and 10 bases from J, with 17 bases between. Germline values: CDR1 SNHLY, CDR2 FYNNEI. CDR3 amino acids: CASTPAFDYPQHF. The CDR3 bases are TGTGCCAGCACTCCAGCTTTTGACTATCCCCAGCATTTT.

V is TRBV7-6 and J is TRBJ2-1, with 7 bases identical to TRBD1. Germline trimming cut 6 bases from V and 1 base from J; bases unmatched to any gene: 6. The germline gives CDR1 SGHVS, CDR2 FNYEAQ. The CDR3 extends over 15 amino acids. CDR3 nucleotides: TGTGCCAGCAGTGCAGGGGGTGGATCCTACAATGAGCAGTTCTTC. Its protein product is CASSAGGGSYNEQFF.

J is TRBJ1-6 and V is TRBV7-8; perhaps TRBD1 as D (5 bases). The CDR3 is 17 amino acids. CDR1 is SGHVS, CDR2 FQNEAQ, per germline. The V end lost 5 bases, the J end lost 0 bases, and 14 bases lay between the germline ends. In DNA form, the CDR3 reads TGTGCCAGCAGCGGCCCCGTTACAGGCTCCTATAATTCACCCCTCCACTTT. Amino acid sequence: CASSGPVTGSYNSPLHF.

The chain joins TRBV19 to TRBJ1-5; D gene ambiguous. Germline assignment: CDR1 LNHDA and CDR2 SQIVND (reference sequence). The CDR3 has 13 residues. Trimming pared 9 bases from V and 4 bases from J, leaving 13 bases between. CDR3 residues: CASGENWNQPQHF. The CDR3 bases are TGTGCCAGCGGGGAGAATTGGAATCAGCCCCAGCATTTT.

This chain uses TRBV7-2 with TRBJ2-7, with D tentatively TRBD1 (6 bases). V shed 4 bases and J shed 4 bases, with 11 bases lying between them. The CDR3 has 13 residues. CDR1 and CDR2 from the germline V gene are SGHTA and FQGNSA. CDR3 residues: CASSSRGRYEQYF. CDR3 sequence (DNA): TGTGCCAGCAGCTCCAGGGGCCGGTACGAGCAGTACTTC.

V and J are TRBV29-1 and TRBJ2-5, with a weak D call TRBD2 (7 bases). There are 17 residues in the CDR3. Trimming cost V 7 bases and J 2 bases, with 26 bases left between them. Germline V gives CDR1 SQVTM, CDR2 ANQGSEA. The CDR3 bases are TGCAGCGCCCTGCCCTACGTCGGGGGGACATCTCAAGAGACCCAGTACTTC. Protein: CSALPYVGGTSQETQYF.

The V gene is TRBV19, the J gene TRBJ1-5; D possibly corresponds to TRBD1 (6 bases). Trimming took 8 bases from V and 2 from J, leaving 10 bases between them. The CDR3 is 13 residues long. Germline values: CDR1 LNHDA, CDR2 SQIVND (reference sequence). The CDR3 loop reads CASVGAGNQPQHF. DNA of the CDR3: TGTGCCAGTGTGGGGGCCGGCAATCAGCCCCAGCATTTT.

The J gene is TRBJ2-3, the V gene TRBV9, with D possibly matching TRBD1 (6 bases). The CDR3 length is 14 residues. V shed 5 bases and J shed 6 bases, with 16 bases lying between them. CDR1 and CDR2 (germline): SGDLS, YYNGEE. The DNA for the CDR3 is TGTGCCAGCAGACCACACCAGGGGTCCGATACGCAGTATTTT. Its protein is CASRPHQGSDTQYF.

J is TRBJ2-5 and V is TRBV5-6; the D gene is possibly TRBD1 (5 bases). Germline CDR1 and CDR2: SGHDT and YYEEEE. This CDR3 contains 15 residues. The ends were cut back, 2 bases at V and 0 bases at J, with 11 bases in the middle. This CDR3 is CASSFADIHQETQYF. The CDR3 region has the DNA TGTGCCAGCAGCTTTGCGGACATCCACCAAGAGACCCAGTACTTC.

J is TRBJ2-7 and V is TRBV12-5; D unclear. The CDR3 runs 16 residues. Between the trimmed V and J ends, which lost 0 bases and 4 bases, there was a span of 16 bases. Germline V gene lookup returns CDR1 LGHNT and CDR2 FRNRAP. The CDR3 reads CASGLVNRPGFYEQYV. The CDR3 DNA reads as TGTGCTAGTGGTTTGGTAAATCGGCCAGGATTTTACGAGCAGTACGTC.

V usage is TRBV18 and J usage is TRBJ1-4, with a possible D match to TRBD1 (5 bases). Trimming stripped 0 bases from V and 11 bases from J, with 10 bases between. The germline V gene encodes CDR1 KGHSH and CDR2 LQKENI. This CDR3 has 13 residues. CDR3 nucleotides: TGTGCCAGCTCACCACCGGGGCCCCTGAAACTGTTTTTT. Encoded protein: CASSPPGPLKLFF.